The 6 T cell receptor beta chains listed next were all sequenced from one sample in a study of CD8+ T cells in alopecia areata. RNA, once extracted, was reverse transcribed into cDNA for use as the sequencing template. Libraries were prepared by immunoSEQ multiplex PCR; TCRdb keeps only in-frame clonotypes and omits some of them. The sample consists of more than 95,000 clones, around 50% of them appearing once. Material: NKG2D-low CD8+ T cells sorted from blood. All receptors derive from a human donor with alopecia areata.

The V gene is TRBV6-1, the J gene TRBJ2-1; maybe TRBD2 (5 bases). CDR3 length: 15 amino acids. Germline CDR1 is MNHNS and CDR2 is SASEGT. Trimming left V 2 bases short and J 3 bases short, with 11 bases between. The CDR3 is CASSESPGNYNEQFF. The CDR3 DNA follows: TGTGCCAGCAGTGAAAGTCCGGGAAACTACAATGAGCAGTTCTTC.

This chain links TRBV5-6 with TRBJ2-5; D remains ambiguous. Germline V CDR1 and CDR2: SGHDT, YYEEEE. Between the trimmed V and J ends, which lost 0 bases and 6 bases, there was a span of 12 bases. CDR3 length equals 14 residues. CDR3: CASSLGPTMQTQYF. CDR3 in DNA: TGTGCCAGCAGCTTGGGGCCGACCATGCAGACCCAGTACTTC.

This rearrangement joins TRBV7-2 to TRBJ2-3; no clear D. The CDR3 has 11 residues. V was trimmed by 3 bases and J by 2 bases, leaving 0 bases between them. Germline CDR1 reads SGHTA; CDR2 reads FQGNSA. The CDR3 sequence: CASSFTDTQYF. The DNA of the CDR3 is TGTGCCAGCAGCTTCACAGATACGCAGTATTTT.

J is TRBJ2-2 and V is TRBV30; D uncertain. With 4 bases removed from V and 6 bases from J, the gap between germline ends came to 6 bases. CDR1 GTSNPN and CDR2 SVGIG come from the germline V gene (reference sequence). This CDR3 has 11 amino acids. CDR3 region: CAWILPGELFF. The CDR3 coding sequence is TGTGCCTGGATTTTGCCCGGGGAGCTGTTTTTT.

The J gene is TRBJ2-6, the V gene TRBV27, with D perhaps TRBD2 (6 bases). Germline V CDR1 and CDR2: MNHEY, SMNVEV (reference sequence). The CDR3 runs 15 residues. The V and J ends lost 5 bases and 4 bases respectively, with 12 bases between them. The CDR3 DNA is TGTGCCAGCAGTATGGGGACTTCAGGGGCCAACGTCCTGACTTTC. Translating gives CASSMGTSGANVLTF.

The rearrangement joins TRBV27 to TRBJ2-7, with a tentative D call TRBD1 (6 bases). The V end lost 5 bases, the J end lost 2 bases, and 13 bases lay between the germline ends. The V gene's germline CDR1 is MNHEY and CDR2 SMNVEV (reference sequence). The CDR3 sequence is 14 residues long. In DNA form, the CDR3 reads TGTGCCAGCAGTCCCCTAGACAGGACCTACGAGCAGTACTTC. It codes for CASSPLDRTYEQYF.